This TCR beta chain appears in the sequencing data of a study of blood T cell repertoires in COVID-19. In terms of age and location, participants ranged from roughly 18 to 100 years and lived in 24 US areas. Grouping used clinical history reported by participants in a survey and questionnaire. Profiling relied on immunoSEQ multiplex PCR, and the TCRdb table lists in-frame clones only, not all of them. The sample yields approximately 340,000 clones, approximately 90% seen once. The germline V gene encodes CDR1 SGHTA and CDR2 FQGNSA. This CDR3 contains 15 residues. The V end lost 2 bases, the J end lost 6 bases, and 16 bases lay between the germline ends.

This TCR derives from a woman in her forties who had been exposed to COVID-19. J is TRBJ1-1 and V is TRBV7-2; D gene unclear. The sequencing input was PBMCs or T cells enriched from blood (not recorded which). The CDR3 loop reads CASSLMVTVVPEAFF. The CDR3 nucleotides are TGTGCCAGCAGCTTAATGGTAACGGTGGTCCCTGAAGCTTTCTTT.